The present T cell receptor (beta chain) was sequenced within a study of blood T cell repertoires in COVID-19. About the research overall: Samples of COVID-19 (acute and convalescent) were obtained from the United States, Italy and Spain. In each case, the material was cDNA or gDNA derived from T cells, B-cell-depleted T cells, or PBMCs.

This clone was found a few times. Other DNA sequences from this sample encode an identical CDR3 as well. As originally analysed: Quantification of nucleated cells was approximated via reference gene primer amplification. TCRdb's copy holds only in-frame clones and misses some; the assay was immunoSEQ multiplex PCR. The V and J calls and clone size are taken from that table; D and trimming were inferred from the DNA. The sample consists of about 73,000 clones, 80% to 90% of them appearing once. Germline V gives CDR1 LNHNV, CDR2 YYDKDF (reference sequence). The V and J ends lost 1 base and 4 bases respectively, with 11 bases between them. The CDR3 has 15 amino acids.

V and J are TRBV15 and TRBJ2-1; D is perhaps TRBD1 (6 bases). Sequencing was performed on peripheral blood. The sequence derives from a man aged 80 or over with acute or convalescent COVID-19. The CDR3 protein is CATSRAQGSYNEQFF. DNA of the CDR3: TGTGCCACCAGCAGAGCACAGGGTTCTTACAATGAGCAGTTCTTC.